These 29 T cell receptor beta chains originate from one sample sequenced in a study of identical twins. TCRdb analysed the 5' RACE reads with MiXCR anew, one entry per CDR3 protein. The sample lists 700,000 to 950,000 distinct CDR3 sequences, 10% to 15% occurring once. These same records also appear under a second study, on yellow fever vaccine responses in identical twins.

Specimen: PBMCs. The receptors come from a woman between 18 and 29 years old in good health.

This clonotype was detected only a few times. The V gene is TRBV28, the J gene TRBJ1-6; D perhaps matches TRBD1 (6 bases). The CDR3 length is 17 residues. The ends were cut back, 5 bases at V and 0 bases at J, with 14 bases in the middle. The germline gives CDR1 MDHEN, CDR2 SYDVKM. In DNA form, the CDR3 reads TGTGCCAGCAGTGTACAGGGTTGGAGCTCCTATAATTCACCCCTCCACTTT. Translated, it gives CASSVQGWSSYNSPLHF.

Note on this clonotype: This may come from a read error, since a much larger clone is one base off. The chain links TRBV10-3 to TRBJ2-5, with a possible D match to TRBD2 (6 bases). CDR3 size: 11 residues. Germline CDR1 and CDR2: ENHRY and SYGVKD. Trimming shortened V by 6 bases and J by 5 bases, and 7 bases separated the two germline ends. DNA of the CDR3: TGTGCCATCAGGGAGGGGGAGACCCAGTACTTC. This encodes CAIREGETQYF.

In its sample, this clonotype was seen a few times. V is TRBV12-3 or TRBV12-4 and J is TRBJ2-4, with 12 positions matching TRBD2. There are 16 residues in the CDR3. Trimming at V came to 6 bases and at J to 1 base, leaving 4 bases not matched to a gene. CDR3 in amino acids: CASSLGLAGAKNIQYF. As DNA, the CDR3 is TGTGCCAGCAGCCTTGGACTAGCGGGGGCCAAAAACATTCAGTACTTC.

There are a few counts of this clonotype. This chain links TRBV10-3 with TRBJ2-2; D not certain. This CDR3 is 11 amino acids long. Trimming took 6 bases from V and 6 from J, leaving 5 bases between them. Per germline, CDR1 ENHRY and CDR2 SYGVKD. Here the CDR3 reads CAIRRAGELFF. In DNA, the CDR3 is TGTGCCATCAGAAGGGCCGGGGAGCTGTTTTTT.

This clonotype was detected ten times or more. J is TRBJ1-1 and V is TRBV4-2; 7 bases match TRBD1. CDR3 length: 14 residues. Germline V lookup: CDR1 LGHNA, CDR2 YNFKEQ. V was pared by 2 bases and J by 7 bases, with 7 bases of the junction left unmatched. CDR3 nucleotide sequence: TGTGCCAGCAGCCAAACCGGGACAGTTGGTGAAGCTTTCTTT. It is translated as CASSQTGTVGEAFF.

The genes are TRBV5-1 and TRBJ2-5, with D perhaps given as TRBD1 or TRBD2 (5 bases each). Germline assignment: CDR1 SGHRS and CDR2 YFSETQ. This CDR3 comprises 13 residues. With 3 bases removed from V and 3 bases from J, the gap between germline ends came to 9 bases. CDR3 region: CASSWGTEETQYF. Written as DNA, the CDR3 is TGCGCCAGCAGCTGGGGGACGGAAGAGACCCAGTACTTC. Together with reference TRBV5-1 and TRBJ2-5, the CDR3 gives the full variable domain: KAGVTQTPRYLIKTRGQQVTLSCSPISGHRSVSWYQQTPGQGLQFLFEYFSETQRNKGNFPGRFSGRQFSNSRSEMNVSTLELGDSALYLCASSWGTEETQYFGPGTRLLVL.

This clonotype was recorded many times. V is TRBV4-1 and J is TRBJ2-7; D remains ambiguous. Trimming shortened V by 0 bases and J by 3 bases, and 9 bases separated the two germline ends. The CDR3 totals 14 residues. Germline V lookup: CDR1 MGHRA, CDR2 YSYEKL. CDR3 region: CASSQDSQIYEQYF. DNA of the CDR3: TGCGCCAGCAGCCAAGATTCACAGATCTACGAGCAGTACTTC.

V gene TRBV4-1 combines with J gene TRBJ2-5; TRBD2 matches at 7 bases. CDR3 length: 16 amino acids. Germline assignment: CDR1 MGHRA and CDR2 YSYEKL. Trimming took 2 bases from V and 3 from J; bases not matched to a gene: 9. The CDR3 reads CASSQIWLAEKETQYF. Here the CDR3 DNA reads TGCGCCAGCAGCCAAATTTGGCTAGCGGAAAAAGAGACCCAGTACTTC.

This rearrangement joins TRBV5-1 to TRBJ2-6; D is undetermined. CDR3 length equals 16 residues. CDR1 and CDR2 (germline): SGHRS, YFSETQ. V lost 5 bases and J lost 0, with 12 bases in between. CDR3 DNA: TGCGCCAGCAGGCCTCTGTCCACCTCTGGGGCCAACGTCCTGACTTTC. As protein: CASRPLSTSGANVLTF.

The chain joins TRBV10-3 to TRBJ2-1, with D unclear. CDR3 length: 13 amino acids. V was pared by 8 bases and J by 0 bases, with 8 bases between. CDR1 is ENHRY and CDR2 is SYGVKD in the germline V gene. CDR3 nucleotides: TGTGCCATCGGCTCAAGCTCCTACAATGAGCAGTTCTTC. Protein product: CAIGSSSYNEQFF.

The chain recombines TRBV4-1 with TRBJ2-1, with 7 bases identical to TRBD2. In germline, CDR1 is MGHRA, CDR2 YSYEKL. V lost 4 bases, J lost 4 bases, and 10 bases stayed unmatched. The CDR3 runs to 16 residues. This CDR3 is CASSRLADQFYNEQFF. The CDR3 nucleotides read TGCGCCAGCAGCCGCCTAGCGGATCAGTTTTACAATGAGCAGTTCTTC.

The J gene is TRBJ1-6, the V gene TRBV28; 7 positions agree with TRBD1. Per germline, CDR1 MDHEN and CDR2 SYDVKM. Losses at the gene ends were 4 bases for V and 6 bases for J; bases not matched to a gene: 3. The CDR3 has 14 amino acids. The CDR3 coding sequence is TGTGCCAGCAGTTCCTGGGACAGTAATTCACCCCTCCACTTT. This codes for CASSSWDSNSPLHF.

This clonotype was seen a handful of times. The chain is built from TRBV18 and TRBJ1-1; D unresolved. The V gene lost 0 bases and the J gene lost 1 base, with 9 bases spanning the gap. This CDR3 spans 15 amino acids. CDR1 and CDR2 from the germline V gene are KGHSH and LQKENI. CDR3 sequence: CASSPPDQQNTEAFF. For the CDR3, the DNA is TGTGCCAGCTCACCACCCGACCAGCAGAACACTGAAGCTTTCTTT.

V gene TRBV3-1 combines with J gene TRBJ2-5, with 7 bases aligning to TRBD2. Germline values: CDR1 LGHDT, CDR2 YNNKEL (reference sequence). V shed 4 bases, J shed 3 bases, and the junction held 5 bases outside the gene matches. The CDR3 spans 14 residues. The CDR3 DNA is TGTGCCAGCAGCCGCGGACTAGAAAAAGAGACCCAGTACTTC. Its translation: CASSRGLEKETQYF.

The chain recombines TRBV2 with TRBJ2-1, with D tentatively TRBD2 (6 bases). V lost 6 bases and J lost 5, with 20 bases in between. Germline values: CDR1 SNHLY, CDR2 FYNNEI. CDR3 length: 16 residues. CDR3 sequence: CASSPTGLAKNNEQFF. The CDR3 DNA reads as TGTGCCAGCAGCCCTACGGGGCTAGCGAAAAACAATGAGCAGTTCTTC.

The sample holds a few counts of this clonotype. This chain uses TRBV20-1 with TRBJ2-1, with D possibly matching TRBD2 (5 bases). The CDR3 sequence is 13 residues long. Deletions cut 6 bases from V and 8 bases from J, with 17 bases between. Per the germline V gene, CDR1 is DFQATT and CDR2 is SNEGSKA (reference sequence). CDR3 bases: TGCAGTGCCAAGGTAGCGTCCTTCGATGAGCAGTTCTTC. The encoded protein is CSAKVASFDEQFF.

This clonotype appeared a few times. The rearrangement uses TRBV12-3 or TRBV12-4 and TRBJ2-1, with no clear D. The CDR3 has 15 residues. Trimming removed 3 bases from V and 6 bases from J, with 15 bases in between. The CDR3 region is CASSFRLDPSNEQFF. In DNA, the CDR3 is TGTGCCAGCAGTTTCCGATTGGACCCCAGCAATGAGCAGTTCTTC.

This clonotype was observed a handful of times. The rearrangement uses TRBV3-1 and TRBJ2-7; 10 positions agree with TRBD2. With V trimmed by 8 bases and J by 3 bases, 7 bases remained unmatched. Germline V gene sequence: CDR1 LGHDT, CDR2 YNNKEL (reference sequence). This CDR3 has 14 residues. CDR3 sequence reads: CASAGSSGSYEQYF. CDR3 nucleotides: TGTGCCAGCGCCGGGTCTAGCGGGAGCTACGAGCAGTACTTC.

V usage is TRBV20-1 and J usage is TRBJ1-2; the D is unclear. Germline loops: CDR1 DFQATT, CDR2 SNEGSKA (reference sequence). Trimming cost V 2 bases and J 7 bases, with 17 bases left between them. The CDR3 has 14 residues. This CDR3 is CSARWPGDRGGYTF. The CDR3 nucleotides are TGCAGTGCTAGATGGCCGGGCGACCGGGGTGGCTACACCTTC.

The CDR3 DNA reads TGTGCCAGCAGCTTAACCCTTGACAGGCAAGCTTTCTTT. Its translation is CASSLTLDRQAFF. The chain recombines TRBV7-8 with TRBJ1-1; D is possibly TRBD1 (6 bases). V was clipped by 2 bases and J by 9 bases, with 13 bases between them. CDR3 length equals 13 residues. Germline V gives CDR1 SGHVS, CDR2 FQNEAQ.

A few counts support this clonotype. V usage is TRBV6-2 or TRBV6-3 and J usage is TRBJ2-1; D unclear. V shed 3 bases and J shed 2 bases, with 8 bases lying between them. In germline, CDR1 is MNHEY, CDR2 SVGEGT. The CDR3 has 14 amino acids. CDR3 region: CASSYMLTYNEQFF. Written as DNA, the CDR3 is TGTGCCAGCAGTTATATGCTTACCTACAATGAGCAGTTCTTC.

The J gene is TRBJ2-2, the V gene TRBV5-4; 7 nucleotides match TRBD1. The CDR3 extends over 19 amino acids. Per germline, CDR1 SGHNT and CDR2 YYREEE (reference sequence). With V trimmed by 0 bases and J by 1 base, 12 bases remained unmatched. The CDR3 nucleotides are TGTGCCAGCAGCTTGGTACGGGACAGCCACACATGGAACACCGGGGAGCTGTTTTTT. The encoded protein is CASSLVRDSHTWNTGELFF.

This sequence joins TRBV12-3 or TRBV12-4 and TRBJ1-5; 7 bases fit TRBD1. Trimming at V came to 5 bases and at J to 3 bases, leaving 7 bases not matched to a gene. The CDR3 extends over 15 amino acids. The CDR3 DNA reads TGTGCCAGCAGTCACAGGGGACCCCTCAATCAGCCCCAGCATTTT. Its translation: CASSHRGPLNQPQHF.

V and J are TRBV5-1 and TRBJ1-1, with D uncertain. This CDR3 has 14 amino acids. Germline CDR1 SGHRS, CDR2 YFSETQ. V lost 4 bases to trimming and J lost 1 base, with 11 bases between them. CDR3 sequence: CASSRTVGNTEAFF. The CDR3 nucleotides read TGCGCCAGCAGCCGAACAGTGGGGAACACTGAAGCTTTCTTT. Variable domain in full (rest from reference TRBV5-1 and TRBJ1-1): KAGVTQTPRYLIKTRGQQVTLSCSPISGHRSVSWYQQTPGQGLQFLFEYFSETQRNKGNFPGRFSGRQFSNSRSEMNVSTLELGDSALYLCASSRTVGNTEAFFGQGTRLTVV.

This clonotype was observed a handful of times. The chain has TRBV5-1 and TRBJ1-5; 7 bases agree with TRBD1. The V and J ends lost 4 bases and 0 bases, in that order; junction bases with no gene match: 10. The V gene's germline CDR1 is SGHRS and CDR2 YFSETQ. This CDR3 is 17 amino acids long. The CDR3 here is CASSQAGQNYSNQPQHF. In DNA form, the CDR3 reads TGCGCCAGCAGCCAAGCGGGACAGAATTATAGCAATCAGCCCCAGCATTTT.

This clonotype has just a few counts. The V gene is TRBV4-2, the J gene TRBJ2-1, with 10 bases matching TRBD1. Germline V gene data show CDR1 as LGHNA and CDR2 as YNFKEQ. This CDR3 has 15 amino acids. V was pared by 6 bases and J by 7 bases, with 9 bases of the junction left unmatched. CDR3 protein: CASSPPRDRGNEQFF. CDR3 in DNA: TGTGCCAGCAGTCCACCTCGGGACAGGGGAAATGAGCAGTTCTTC.

This clonotype was seen a handful of times. The rearrangement uses TRBV19 and TRBJ2-2; D is unresolved. Trimming removed 0 bases from V and 5 bases from J, with 4 bases in between. CDR3 length equals 13 residues. Germline CDR1 reads LNHDA; CDR2 reads SQIVND (reference sequence). CDR3 protein: CASSIEQTGELFF. DNA for the CDR3: TGTGCCAGTAGTATAGAGCAAACCGGGGAGCTGTTTTTT.

The rearrangement uses TRBV20-1 and TRBJ1-1; D not resolved. The germline V gene encodes CDR1 DFQATT and CDR2 SNEGSKA (reference sequence). V dropped 6 bases and J dropped 7 bases, with 15 bases sitting between them. This CDR3 contains 12 residues. The CDR3 protein is CSASTGSIEAFF. Here the CDR3 DNA reads TGCAGTGCCTCAACGGGATCAATTGAAGCTTTCTTT.

The table lists this clonotype with a few counts. The junction does not match germline at one end; this may be a read error. The chain carries TRBV5-1 and TRBJ2-2, with a possible D match to TRBD1 (6 bases). Germline CDR1 reads SGHRS; CDR2 reads YFSETQ. The CDR3 spans 15 residues. The chain's CDR3 is CASSLATGNTGELFF. Here the CDR3 DNA reads TGTGCCAGCAGTTTAGCGACAGGGAACACCGGGGAGCTGTTTTTT.